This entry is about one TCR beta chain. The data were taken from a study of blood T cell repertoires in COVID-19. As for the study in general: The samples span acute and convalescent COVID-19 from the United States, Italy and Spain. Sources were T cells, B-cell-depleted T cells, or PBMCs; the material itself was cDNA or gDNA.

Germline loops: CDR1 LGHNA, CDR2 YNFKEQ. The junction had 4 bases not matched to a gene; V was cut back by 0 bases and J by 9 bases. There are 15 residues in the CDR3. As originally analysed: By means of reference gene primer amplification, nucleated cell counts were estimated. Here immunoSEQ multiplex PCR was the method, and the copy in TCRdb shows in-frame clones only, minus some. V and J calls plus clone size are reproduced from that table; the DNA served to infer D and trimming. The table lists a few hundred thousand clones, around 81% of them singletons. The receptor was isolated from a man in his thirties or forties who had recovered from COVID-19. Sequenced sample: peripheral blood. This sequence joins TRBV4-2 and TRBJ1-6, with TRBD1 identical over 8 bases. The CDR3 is CASSQDGQGASPLHF. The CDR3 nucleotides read TGTGCCAGCAGCCAAGACGGACAGGGTGCTTCACCCCTCCACTTT.